One and the same sample provided the 25 T cell receptor beta chains below, sequenced in a study of cytomegalovirus exposure and HLA in healthy donors. Assay used: immunoSEQ multiplex PCR; TCRdb lists only in-frame clones, some missing. This table has 85,000 to 120,000 clones, approximately 94% appearing once. Sequencing was performed on PBMCs. The receptors stem from a woman aged 18-29 years in good health and CMV-seronegative.

The chain is built from TRBV4-3 and TRBJ2-3; tentative D call: TRBD1 (6 bases). Germline CDR1 is LGHNA and CDR2 is YSLEER. This CDR3 region has 12 residues. V gave up 5 bases and J gave up 5 bases, with 8 bases separating them. CDR3 amino acids: CASSSRGDTQYF. DNA for the CDR3: TGCGCCAGCAGCTCCAGGGGAGATACGCAGTATTTT.

The chain has TRBV9 and TRBJ2-5; the D gene is possibly TRBD1 (5 bases). CDR1 SGDLS and CDR2 YYNGEE come from the germline V gene. The CDR3 has 14 amino acids. V lost 1 base to trimming and J lost 1 base, with 8 bases between them. The CDR3 DNA sequence: TGTGCCAGCAGCGTACCCGACAGCCAAGAGACCCAGTACTTC. Protein product: CASSVPDSQETQYF.

The V gene is TRBV10-3, the J gene TRBJ2-3; TRBD2 might be the D (6 bases). Germline V gives CDR1 ENHRY, CDR2 SYGVKD. The V gene lost 8 bases and the J gene lost 0 bases, with 12 bases spanning the gap. The CDR3 spans 14 residues. CDR3 residues: CAICGEASTDTQYF. The DNA of the CDR3 is TGTGCCATCTGCGGGGAAGCTAGCACAGATACGCAGTATTTT.

The rearrangement uses TRBV7-6 and TRBJ2-7, with 9 bases lining up with TRBD2. The CDR3 spans 16 residues. Germline CDR1 and CDR2: SGHVS and FNYEAQ. The junction had 4 bases not matched to a gene; V was cut back by 1 base and J by 0 bases. CDR3 sequence reads: CASSLGTSVDSYEQYF. CDR3 coding DNA: TGTGCCAGCAGCTTAGGGACTAGCGTTGACTCCTACGAGCAGTACTTC.

The chain carries TRBV4-3 and TRBJ2-7; TRBD1 aligns across 7 bases. Germline V gene sequence: CDR1 LGHNA, CDR2 YSLEER. The J segment lost 2 bases and the V segment lost 3 bases, leaving 4 bases of the junction unmatched. CDR3 length: 14 amino acids. The CDR3 coding sequence is TGCGCCAGCAGCCAGTACGGGACAGCCTACGAGCAGTACTTC. Translation: CASSQYGTAYEQYF.

The rearrangement uses TRBV2 and TRBJ2-1; the D is unclear. V was shortened by 4 bases and J by 5 bases, with 6 bases between the two germline ends. CDR1 is SNHLY, CDR2 FYNNEI, per germline. The CDR3 consists of 12 residues. The CDR3 nucleotides are TGTGCCAGCAGTGCAGATAACAATGAGCAGTTCTTC. Its protein is CASSADNNEQFF.

J is TRBJ2-3 and V is TRBV14, with D maybe TRBD2 (6 bases). The V end lost 5 bases, the J end lost 0 bases, and 9 bases lay between the germline ends. The CDR3 runs 14 residues. Germline CDR1 SGHDN, CDR2 FVKESK. Written as DNA, the CDR3 is TGTGCCAGCAGCTGGGAGGCTAGCACAGATACGCAGTATTTT. It yields the protein CASSWEASTDTQYF.

This CDR3 reads CASSPRTGGHYEQYF. The CDR3 bases are TGTGCCAGTAGTCCGCGGACAGGGGGCCACTACGAGCAGTACTTC. V gene TRBV19 combines with J gene TRBJ2-7, with 11 nucleotides matching TRBD1. Germline trimming cut 5 bases from V and 3 bases from J; bases unmatched to any gene: 6. CDR1 and CDR2 (germline): LNHDA, SQIVND (reference sequence). The length of the CDR3 is 15 residues.

V and J are TRBV5-1 and TRBJ1-5; weak D call: TRBD1 (5 bases). Germline V gene sequence: CDR1 SGHRS, CDR2 YFSETQ. The V gene lost 5 bases and the J gene lost 7 bases, with 7 bases spanning the gap. The CDR3 has 11 residues. The CDR3: CASRTAQPQHF. CDR3 in DNA: TGCGCCAGCAGGACAGCGCAGCCCCAGCATTTT.

This clone was recorded at least ten times. J is TRBJ2-7 and V is TRBV29-1, with 9 positions matching TRBD2. The germline gives CDR1 SQVTM, CDR2 ANQGSEA. This CDR3 contains 13 residues. V shed 7 bases and J 4 bases; nucleotides not matched to a gene: 8. CDR3 in DNA: TGCAGCGCACGACCGCGGGAGGGATACGAGCAGTACTTC. Translated, it gives CSARPREGYEQYF.

The rearrangement links TRBV19 to TRBJ2-4, with a tentative D call TRBD1 (5 bases). The CDR3 contains 14 residues. V lost 3 bases to trimming and J lost 5 bases, with 11 bases between them. Germline V lookup: CDR1 LNHDA, CDR2 SQIVND (reference sequence). The CDR3 bases are TGTGCCAGTAGTATGCAGGGTGGGGAAAACATTCAGTACTTC. Protein product: CASSMQGGENIQYF.

The V and J genes are TRBV9 and TRBJ2-7; 7 nucleotides agree with TRBD2. The V gene's germline CDR1 is SGDLS and CDR2 YYNGEE. Trimming removed 6 bases from V and 4 bases from J; junction bases left unmatched: 28. The CDR3 is 20 residues long. The CDR3 protein is CASISSFWVAGPSNPYEQYF. The CDR3 DNA is TGTGCCAGCATTTCGTCTTTCTGGGTAGCGGGCCCCTCCAACCCTTACGAGCAGTACTTC.

This clone was detected only once. The chain links TRBV7-2 to TRBJ2-7, with 8 nucleotides matching TRBD2. Germline values: CDR1 SGHTA, CDR2 FQGNSA. This CDR3 has 15 amino acids. J lost 6 bases, V lost 3 bases, and 10 bases had no gene match. The CDR3 bases are TGTGCCAGCAGCTTTTACGGGGGGGCATTGGTCGAGCAGTACTTC. Protein: CASSFYGGALVEQYF.

CDR3 residues: CASGARDSNSPLHF. As DNA, the CDR3 is TGTGCTAGTGGTGCTCGGGACAGCAATTCACCCCTCCACTTT. The J gene is TRBJ1-6, the V gene TRBV12-5; 7 nucleotides agree with TRBD1. With 5 bases clipped from V and 7 bases from J, the junction kept 5 bases outside the gene matches. The germline V gene encodes CDR1 LGHNT and CDR2 FRNRAP. CDR3 size: 14 residues.

The chain recombines TRBV7-9 with TRBJ2-6; TRBD1 matches 7 bases. CDR1 is SEHNR and CDR2 is FQNEAQ in the germline V gene (reference sequence). Trimming removed 6 bases from V and 0 bases from J; junction bases left unmatched: 2. The CDR3 length is 15 residues. The CDR3 protein is CASRGTDSGANVLTF. The CDR3 bases are TGTGCCAGCAGGGGGACAGACTCTGGGGCCAACGTCCTGACTTTC.

The rearrangement joins TRBV5-1 to TRBJ1-2, with 7 nucleotides matching TRBD1. V shed 0 bases and J 3 bases; nucleotides not matched to a gene: 2. Germline CDR1 reads SGHRS; CDR2 reads YFSETQ. The CDR3 is 14 residues long. The CDR3 nucleotides are TGCGCCAGCAGCTTGGACACAGGGGACTATGGCTACACCTTC. It translates to CASSLDTGDYGYTF.

V is TRBV4-1 and J is TRBJ2-7; tentatively, D is TRBD1 (6 bases). The V and J ends lost 0 bases and 6 bases respectively, with 18 bases between them. The CDR3 spans 16 residues. Germline lookup yields CDR1 MGHRA and CDR2 YSYEKL. CDR3 protein: CASSQDVGPPRGEQYF. The CDR3 DNA sequence: TGCGCCAGCAGCCAAGATGTGGGGCCCCCCAGGGGCGAGCAGTACTTC.

The J gene is TRBJ2-7, the V gene TRBV6-6, with a weak D call TRBD2 (5 bases). Germline-derived CDR1 and CDR2 are MNHNY and SVGAGI (reference sequence). V lost 4 bases to trimming and J lost 3 bases, with 10 bases between them. The CDR3 consists of 13 residues. Here the CDR3 DNA reads TGTGCCAGCAGTTTGGAGCGGAGCTACGAGCAGTACTTC. Residues: CASSLERSYEQYF.

The chain links TRBV7-9 to TRBJ1-2, with a tentative D call TRBD1 (6 bases). The CDR3 has 13 residues. Germline CDR1 is SEHNR and CDR2 is FQNEAQ (reference sequence). The germline V and J ends were trimmed by 1 base and 9 bases, with 12 bases remaining between them. Written as DNA, the CDR3 is TGTGCCAGCAGCTTAGATGGGGGCTCGAGCTACACCTTC. This encodes CASSLDGGSSYTF. The variable domain in full, completed from reference TRBV7-9 and TRBJ1-2, reads DTGVSQNPRHKITKRGQNVTFRCDPISEHNRLYWYRQTLGQGPEFLTYFQNEAQLEKSRLLSDRFSAERPKGSFSTLEIQRTEQGDSAMYLCASSLDGGSSYTFGSGTRLTVV.

The chain combines TRBV7-9 with TRBJ1-4; D call uncertain. Germline CDR1 reads SEHNR; CDR2 reads FQNEAQ (reference sequence). V lost 3 bases to trimming and J lost 4 bases, with 12 bases between them. The CDR3 is 15 residues long. The CDR3 sequence is CASSFTETSNEKLFF. The CDR3 nucleotides read TGTGCCAGCAGCTTCACAGAAACCAGTAATGAAAAACTGTTTTTT.

The chain combines TRBV18 with TRBJ1-5, with D perhaps matching TRBD1 (5 bases). The germline V and J ends were trimmed by 3 bases and 4 bases, with 13 bases remaining between them. Germline values: CDR1 KGHSH, CDR2 LQKENI. The CDR3 spans 15 residues. CDR3 amino acids: CASSPGLLENQPQHF. The CDR3 nucleotides are TGTGCCAGCTCACCGGGACTGCTTGAAAATCAGCCCCAGCATTTT.

The chain has TRBV7-2 and TRBJ2-3, with D uncertain. This CDR3 contains 13 residues. The V end was cut by 4 bases, the J end by 2 bases, with 7 bases between. Germline CDR1 reads SGHTA; CDR2 reads FQGNSA. The CDR3 DNA follows: TGTGCCAGCAGCTCCAGTTACACAGATACGCAGTATTTT. It translates to CASSSSYTDTQYF.

The V call is TRBV14, the J call TRBJ1-1, with a tentative D call TRBD1 (6 bases). Between the trimmed V and J ends, which lost 5 bases and 8 bases, there was a span of 15 bases. This CDR3 region has 13 residues. The V gene's germline CDR1 is SGHDN and CDR2 FVKESK. CDR3 coding DNA: TGTGCCAGCAGCAGGAACAGGGAGGGGGAAGCTTTCTTT. Residues: CASSRNREGEAFF.

This clone was found once. The gene calls are TRBV10-3 and TRBJ2-2, with 11 bases lining up with TRBD2. The germline CDR1 and CDR2 sequences are ENHRY and SYGVKD. This CDR3 spans 15 amino acids. J lost 6 bases, V lost 7 bases, and 7 bases had no gene match. The CDR3 spells CAITELAGEAGELFF. CDR3 nucleotide sequence: TGTGCCATCACCGAACTAGCGGGAGAGGCCGGGGAGCTGTTTTTT.

On this clone itself: Mismatch with germline at one junction end may stem from a read error. The V gene is TRBV9, the J gene TRBJ2-3; 7 bases are shared with TRBD1. CDR3 size: 15 residues. The germline V gene has CDR1 SGDLS and CDR2 YYNGEE. CDR3 residues: CASTVEGQAQDTQYF. The CDR3 bases are TGTGCCAGCACCGTAGAAGGACAGGCACAGGATACGCAGTATTTT.